This TCR beta chain was observed in a study of T cells in Graves' hyperthyroidism and ophthalmopathy. Any patient presenting with uncontrolled infection, other autoimmune disease, pregnancy or lactation was left out. Points from the study as a whole: From stable hyperthyroidism, ophthalmopathy was set apart by a 13 V-J model. Researchers found most expanded thyroid clonotypes above 0.001 in blood as well.

Template material for amplifying TCR beta CDR3 regions consisted of RNA transcripts. Using the HTBI primer set, a first-round RT-PCR was run on the TCR CDR3. One entry per CDR3 protein results from TCRdb running MiXCR on the multiplex PCR reads. This table has about 580,000 distinct CDR3 sequences, roughly 50% appearing once. This clonotype was observed once. Antigen unknown. It may be a read error: a sequence one base away is much more abundant. The CDR3 is 12 amino acids. The germline CDR1 and CDR2 sequences are MNHEY and SVGAGI. Sequenced input: peripheral blood or thyroid tissue (not recorded which). The J gene is TRBJ1-2, the V gene TRBV6-5; TRBD1 is a possible D gene (5 bases). This receptor was obtained from a woman aged 18-35 years with Graves' hyperthyroidism. As DNA, the CDR3 is TGTACCAGCAGTTGGCAGGGTTATGGCTACACCTTC. Protein product: CTSSWQGYGYTF.